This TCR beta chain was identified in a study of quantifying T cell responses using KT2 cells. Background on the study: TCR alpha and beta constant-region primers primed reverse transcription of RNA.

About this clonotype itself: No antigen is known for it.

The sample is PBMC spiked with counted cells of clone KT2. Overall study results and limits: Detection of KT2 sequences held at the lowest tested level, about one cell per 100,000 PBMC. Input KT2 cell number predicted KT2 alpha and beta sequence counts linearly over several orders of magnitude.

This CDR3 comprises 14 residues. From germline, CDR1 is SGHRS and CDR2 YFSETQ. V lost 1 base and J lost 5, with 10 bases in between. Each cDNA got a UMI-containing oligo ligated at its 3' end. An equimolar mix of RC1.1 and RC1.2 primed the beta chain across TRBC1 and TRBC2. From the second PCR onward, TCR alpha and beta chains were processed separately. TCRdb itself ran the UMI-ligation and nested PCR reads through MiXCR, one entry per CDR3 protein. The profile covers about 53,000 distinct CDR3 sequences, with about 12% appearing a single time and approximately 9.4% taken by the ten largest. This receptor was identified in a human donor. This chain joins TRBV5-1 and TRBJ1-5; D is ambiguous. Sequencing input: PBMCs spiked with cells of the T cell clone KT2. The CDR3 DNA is TGCGCCAGCAGCTTGTCATGGGGTGATCAGCCCCAGCATTTT. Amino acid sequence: CASSLSWGDQPQHF.